A selection of T cell receptor beta chains follows, all from one sample in a study of blood T cells in healthy people across ages. TCRdb re-called the 5' RACE reads through MiXCR, storing one row per CDR3 protein. In the table there are some 1.4 million distinct CDR3 sequences, about 40% of which are singletons. Specimen: blood. These receptors originate from a woman aged 18-35 years in good health. Each CDR3 is given with its conserved first and last residue. Each record gives: V gene, D gene, J gene, clone size, CDR3 protein, CDR3 DNA. The D gene is left open where the match is weak. Size is stated for part of the rows, as once, few or many counts, or as a class when the clone is expanded.

V gene: TRBV5-1; D gene: TRBD2; J gene: TRBJ2-3; clone size: many; CDR3 protein: CASSLEAGGLTDTQYF; CDR3 DNA: TGCGCCAGCAGCTTGGAAGCGGGAGGGTTAACAGATACGCAGTATTTT
V gene: TRBV5-1; D gene: TRBD2; J gene: TRBJ2-5; clone size: NA; CDR3 protein: CASSGGGYEETQYF; CDR3 DNA: TGCGCCAGCAGCGGCGGGGGGTATGAAGAGACCCAGTACTTC
V gene: TRBV24-1; D gene: NA; J gene: TRBJ2-3; clone size: NA; CDR3 protein: CATSDPGGGGTDTQYF; CDR3 DNA: TGTGCCACCAGTGATCCCGGTGGAGGGGGAACAGATACGCAGTATTTT
V gene: TRBV6-1; D gene: NA; J gene: TRBJ1-2; clone size: few; CDR3 protein: CASSEPGAASFNYGYTF; CDR3 DNA: TGTGCCAGCAGTGAACCAGGGGCTGCCAGCTTTAACTATGGCTACACCTTC
V gene: TRBV18; D gene: NA; J gene: TRBJ2-1; clone size: NA; CDR3 protein: CASSPNRETQFF; CDR3 DNA: TGTGCCAGCTCACCAAACCGGGAGACCCAGTTCTTC
V gene: TRBV30; D gene: NA; J gene: TRBJ2-1; clone size: few; CDR3 protein: CAWRGPPSYNEQFF; CDR3 DNA: TGTGCCTGGAGGGGACCACCTTCCTACAATGAGCAGTTCTTC
V gene: TRBV6-1; D gene: NA; J gene: TRBJ2-7; clone size: NA; CDR3 protein: CASSEKARWQKGGLSLYYEQYF; CDR3 DNA: TGTGCCAGCAGTGAAAAGGCGCGCTGGCAGAAGGGAGGTCTATCCCTCTACTACGAGCAGTACTTC
V gene: TRBV6-1; D gene: NA; J gene: TRBJ1-2; clone size: NA; CDR3 protein: CASSDNSPNYGYTF; CDR3 DNA: TGTGCCAGCAGTGATAACAGCCCTAACTATGGCTACACCTTC
V gene: TRBV3-1; D gene: NA; J gene: TRBJ2-5; clone size: few; CDR3 protein: CASSQEAVRYF; CDR3 DNA: TGTGCCAGCAGCCAAGAGGCCGTCCGGTACTTC
V gene: TRBV20-1; D gene: NA; J gene: TRBJ1-1; clone size: NA; CDR3 protein: CSVRVWRTEAFF; CDR3 DNA: TGCAGTGTGAGGGTATGGAGAACTGAAGCTTTCTTT
V gene: TRBV30; D gene: NA; J gene: TRBJ1-2; clone size: NA; CDR3 protein: CAWGGLRGYTF; CDR3 DNA: TGTGCCTGGGGTGGACTGCGCGGCTACACCTTC
V gene: TRBV12-3/TRBV12-4; D gene: TRBD2; J gene: TRBJ2-7; clone size: few; CDR3 protein: CASGLRGTYEQYF; CDR3 DNA: TGTGCCAGCGGGTTGCGGGGGACCTACGAGCAGTACTTC
V gene: TRBV3-1; D gene: TRBD1; J gene: TRBJ1-2; clone size: few; CDR3 protein: CASSQPTTGGFYGYTF; CDR3 DNA: TGTGCCAGCAGCCAACCGACTACAGGGGGTTTCTATGGCTACACCTTC
V gene: TRBV12-3/TRBV12-4; D gene: NA; J gene: TRBJ2-5; clone size: few; CDR3 protein: CANKLSPLRYF; CDR3 DNA: TGTGCCAATAAATTAAGTCCCCTAAGGTACTTC
V gene: TRBV11-2; D gene: NA; J gene: TRBJ1-4; clone size: NA; CDR3 protein: CASSGGLPGEKLFF; CDR3 DNA: TGTGCCAGCAGCGGGGGCCTGCCTGGAGAAAAACTGTTTTTT
V gene: TRBV2; D gene: NA; J gene: TRBJ2-3; clone size: NA; CDR3 protein: CASIRDVADTQYF; CDR3 DNA: TGTGCCAGCATCAGGGACGTCGCAGATACGCAGTATTTT
V gene: TRBV5-1; D gene: NA; J gene: TRBJ2-1; clone size: NA; CDR3 protein: CASSLEEETQFF; CDR3 DNA: TGCGCCAGCAGCTTGGAAGAAGAGACCCAGTTCTTC
V gene: TRBV4-2; D gene: TRBD1; J gene: TRBJ1-4; clone size: NA; CDR3 protein: CASSTGQGSNEKLFF; CDR3 DNA: TGTGCCAGCAGCACTGGACAGGGCTCGAATGAAAAACTGTTTTTT
V gene: TRBV12-3/TRBV12-4; D gene: NA; J gene: TRBJ2-2; clone size: once; CDR3 protein: CASSLGASGNGELFF; CDR3 DNA: TGTGCCAGCAGTTTGGGGGCCTCGGGGAACGGGGAGCTGTTTTTT
V gene: TRBV7-9; D gene: TRBD1; J gene: TRBJ1-1; clone size: few; CDR3 protein: CASSGPDREQDEAFF; CDR3 DNA: TGTGCCAGCAGCGGACCCGACAGGGAACAGGATGAAGCTTTCTTT
V gene: TRBV7-2; D gene: NA; J gene: TRBJ1-5; clone size: many; CDR3 protein: CASSSQGGSNQPQHF; CDR3 DNA: TGTGCCAGCAGCTCACAGGGAGGGAGCAATCAGCCCCAGCATTTT
V gene: TRBV20-1; D gene: NA; J gene: TRBJ2-3; clone size: few; CDR3 protein: CSGTDRPDTQYF; CDR3 DNA: TGCAGTGGCACGGACCGCCCAGATACGCAGTATTTT
V gene: TRBV2; D gene: TRBD2; J gene: TRBJ2-5; clone size: NA; CDR3 protein: CASSPGLASQETQYF; CDR3 DNA: TGTGCCAGCAGCCCCGGACTAGCGAGCCAAGAGACCCAGTACTTC
V gene: TRBV4-1; D gene: NA; J gene: TRBJ2-5; clone size: few; CDR3 protein: CASSQIAETQYF; CDR3 DNA: TGCGCCAGCAGCCAAATAGCGGAGACCCAGTACTTC
V gene: TRBV20-1; D gene: NA; J gene: TRBJ2-7; clone size: NA; CDR3 protein: CSAFAVTYEQYF; CDR3 DNA: TGCAGTGCTTTCGCGGTAACCTACGAGCAGTACTTC
V gene: TRBV3-1; D gene: NA; J gene: TRBJ2-5; clone size: NA; CDR3 protein: CASSQASLQYF; CDR3 DNA: TGTGCCAGCAGCCAAGCGAGTTTGCAGTACTTC
V gene: TRBV15; D gene: NA; J gene: TRBJ2-3; clone size: NA; CDR3 protein: CATSRRRQDTDTQYF; CDR3 DNA: TGTGCCACCAGCAGACGTAGACAAGACACAGATACGCAGTATTTT
V gene: TRBV6-5; D gene: NA; J gene: TRBJ2-7; clone size: many; CDR3 protein: CASSYSTSYEQYF; CDR3 DNA: TGTGCCAGCAGTTATTCGACCTCCTACGAGCAGTACTTC
V gene: TRBV12-3/TRBV12-4; D gene: NA; J gene: TRBJ1-1; clone size: NA; CDR3 protein: CASSLRIVDPTEAFF; CDR3 DNA: TGTGCCAGCAGTTTAAGAATCGTAGACCCCACTGAAGCTTTCTTT
V gene: TRBV19; D gene: NA; J gene: TRBJ1-4; clone size: NA; CDR3 protein: CASSTAGTGLNEKLFF; CDR3 DNA: TGTGCCAGTAGTACCGCCGGGACGGGACTTAATGAAAAACTGTTTTTT
V gene: TRBV5-1; D gene: NA; J gene: TRBJ2-5; clone size: NA; CDR3 protein: CASSSPFGKQYF; CDR3 DNA: TGCGCCAGCAGCTCCCCGTTCGGAAAGCAGTACTTC
V gene: TRBV28; D gene: NA; J gene: TRBJ2-7; clone size: NA; CDR3 protein: CASSLGQTAYEQYF; CDR3 DNA: TGTGCCAGCAGTTTGGGGCAGACCGCCTACGAGCAGTACTTC
V gene: TRBV6-6; D gene: TRBD1; J gene: TRBJ2-7; clone size: once; CDR3 protein: CAGSYPGTAYEQYF; CDR3 DNA: TGTGCCGGCAGTTACCCAGGGACAGCCTACGAGCAGTACTTC
V gene: TRBV3-1; D gene: TRBD2; J gene: TRBJ2-1; clone size: NA; CDR3 protein: CASSQTSGGALILNEQFF; CDR3 DNA: TGTGCCAGCAGCCAAACTAGCGGGGGGGCATTGATTTTGAATGAGCAGTTCTTC
V gene: TRBV3-1; D gene: TRBD2; J gene: TRBJ2-3; clone size: few; CDR3 protein: CASRSGGAEWGTDTQYF; CDR3 DNA: TGTGCCAGCCGTAGCGGGGGGGCCGAATGGGGCACAGATACGCAGTATTTT
V gene: TRBV12-3/TRBV12-4; D gene: NA; J gene: TRBJ1-4; clone size: NA; CDR3 protein: CASTSSVGGKLFF; CDR3 DNA: TGTGCCAGCACCTCGTCGGTGGGGGGAAAACTGTTTTTT
V gene: TRBV20-1; D gene: TRBD2; J gene: TRBJ2-5; clone size: NA; CDR3 protein: CSALLAVQETQYF; CDR3 DNA: TGCAGTGCTTTGCTAGCGGTCCAAGAGACCCAGTACTTC
V gene: TRBV20-1; D gene: NA; J gene: TRBJ2-1; clone size: NA; CDR3 protein: CSARDSSAGEQFF; CDR3 DNA: TGCAGTGCTAGAGATTCGTCTGCGGGTGAGCAGTTCTTC
V gene: TRBV12-3/TRBV12-4; D gene: NA; J gene: TRBJ1-1; clone size: NA; CDR3 protein: CASSWDMLEAFF; CDR3 DNA: TGTGCCAGCAGCTGGGACATGCTTGAGGCTTTCTTT
V gene: TRBV10-3; D gene: TRBD2; J gene: TRBJ2-7; clone size: NA; CDR3 protein: CATAGRETPEQYF; CDR3 DNA: TGTGCCACCGCAGGGCGGGAGACCCCCGAGCAGTACTTC
V gene: TRBV7-8; D gene: NA; J gene: TRBJ1-2; clone size: NA; CDR3 protein: CASSWYREDGYTF; CDR3 DNA: TGCGCCAGCAGCTGGTACAGGGAGGATGGCTACACCTTC
V gene: TRBV20-1; D gene: TRBD2; J gene: TRBJ2-1; clone size: few; CDR3 protein: CSASGVTSGVYNEQFF; CDR3 DNA: TGCAGTGCCTCAGGGGTTACTAGCGGGGTTTACAATGAGCAGTTCTTC
V gene: TRBV4-2; D gene: TRBD2; J gene: TRBJ2-2; clone size: few; CDR3 protein: CASSPGLAGGANTGELFF; CDR3 DNA: TGTGCCAGCAGCCCGGGACTAGCGGGGGGCGCGAACACCGGGGAGCTGTTTTTT
V gene: TRBV20-1; D gene: NA; J gene: TRBJ2-2; clone size: NA; CDR3 protein: CSALSNTGELFF; CDR3 DNA: TGCAGTGCTCTAAGTAACACCGGGGAGCTGTTTTTT
V gene: TRBV30; D gene: NA; J gene: TRBJ1-4; clone size: NA; CDR3 protein: CAWSHGPPGEKLFF; CDR3 DNA: TGTGCCTGGAGTCATGGACCCCCTGGAGAAAAACTGTTTTTT
V gene: TRBV6-2/TRBV6-3; D gene: NA; J gene: TRBJ2-3; clone size: few; CDR3 protein: CASRPWTSLVDTQYF; CDR3 DNA: TGTGCCAGCAGGCCCTGGACTTCGCTAGTCGATACGCAGTATTTT
V gene: TRBV5-1; D gene: TRBD2; J gene: TRBJ2-3; clone size: NA; CDR3 protein: CASSLLGLAGADTQYF; CDR3 DNA: TGCGCCAGCAGCTTATTGGGACTAGCGGGGGCAGATACGCAGTATTTT
V gene: TRBV7-2; D gene: NA; J gene: TRBJ2-7; clone size: NA; CDR3 protein: CASSSTNGRYEQYF; CDR3 DNA: TGTGCCAGCAGCTCGACTAACGGGAGATACGAGCAGTACTTC
V gene: TRBV28; D gene: TRBD1; J gene: TRBJ2-7; clone size: NA; CDR3 protein: CASSFTQGTIYEQYF; CDR3 DNA: TGTGCCAGCAGTTTCACACAGGGGACCATTTACGAGCAGTACTTC
V gene: TRBV5-1; D gene: NA; J gene: TRBJ2-7; clone size: NA; CDR3 protein: CASSLALGQGNEQYF; CDR3 DNA: TGCGCCAGCAGCTTGGCCTTAGGGCAGGGAAACGAGCAGTACTTC
V gene: TRBV20-1; D gene: NA; J gene: TRBJ2-5; clone size: NA; CDR3 protein: CSASLTSGETQYF; CDR3 DNA: TGCAGTGCTAGCCTTACCTCGGGGGAGACCCAGTACTTC
V gene: TRBV7-2; D gene: TRBD1; J gene: TRBJ1-2; clone size: NA; CDR3 protein: CASSSPRSGTDNYGYTF; CDR3 DNA: TGTGCCAGCAGCTCCCCCCGGTCCGGGACAGATAACTATGGCTACACCTTC
V gene: TRBV10-3; D gene: TRBD2; J gene: TRBJ2-1; clone size: few; CDR3 protein: CAISLAGGTHNEQFF; CDR3 DNA: TGTGCCATCAGCTTAGCGGGAGGGACACACAATGAGCAGTTCTTC
V gene: TRBV5-1; D gene: TRBD2; J gene: TRBJ2-7; clone size: NA; CDR3 protein: CASSLGLAIDYEQYF; CDR3 DNA: TGCGCCAGCAGCTTGGGACTAGCGATCGACTACGAGCAGTACTTC
V gene: TRBV2; D gene: TRBD1; J gene: TRBJ1-2; clone size: NA; CDR3 protein: CASSGLETGAGYTF; CDR3 DNA: TGTGCCAGCAGTGGCCTTGAGACAGGGGCTGGCTACACCTTC